This T cell receptor beta chain was found in a study of blood T cell repertoires in COVID-19. Trimming at V came to 2 bases and at J to 3 bases, leaving 5 bases not matched to a gene. Germline CDR1 reads MNHEY; CDR2 reads SVGEGT. This CDR3 has 15 residues. Repertoires were generated with immunoSEQ multiplex PCR, while TCRdb's copy carries only in-frame clones and drops some. Among roughly 150,000 clones, approximately 91% were seen once, and the ten largest hold about 2.5%. The sequenced sample consisted of peripheral blood. V is TRBV6-2 or TRBV6-3 and J is TRBJ2-7, with 9 bases identical to TRBD1. This clonotype was sampled from a woman in her sixties or seventies with acute or convalescent COVID-19. CDR3 in amino acids: CASSYRTGASYEQYV. In DNA, the CDR3 is TGTGCCAGCAGTTACCGGACAGGGGCGAGCTACGAGCAGTACGTC.